The 6 T cell receptor beta chains reported below all come from one sample, sequenced in a study of technical replicates of blood from several donors. Profiling relied on immunoSEQ multiplex PCR, and the TCRdb table lists in-frame clones only, not all of them. This repertoire shows roughly 72,000 clones, 85% to 95% found once; its top ten account for 0.35% to 0.45%. Material: T cells isolated from PBMCs. These receptors were obtained from a human donor in good health.

The rearrangement joins TRBV9 to TRBJ2-1, with 8 nucleotides matching TRBD2. Germline V gene lookup returns CDR1 SGDLS and CDR2 YYNGEE. CDR3 size: 15 residues. J lost 6 bases, V lost 0 bases, and 5 bases had no gene match. Here the CDR3 reads CASSVDGREVNEQFF. CDR3 bases: TGTGCCAGCAGCGTAGACGGGAGGGAGGTCAATGAGCAGTTCTTC.

V gene TRBV28 combines with J gene TRBJ2-7; TRBD2 matches at 7 bases. V shed 3 bases, J shed 5 bases, and the junction held 4 bases outside the gene matches. Germline V gives CDR1 MDHEN, CDR2 SYDVKM. The CDR3 contains 13 residues. CDR3 region: CASSFERGDEQYF. Written as DNA, the CDR3 is TGTGCCAGCAGTTTCGAACGGGGGGACGAGCAGTACTTC. The full variable domain, its missing parts supplied by reference TRBV28 and TRBJ2-7, is DVKVTQSSRYLVKRTGEKVFLECVQDMDHENMFWYRQDPGLGLRLIYFSYDVKMKEKGDIPEGYSVSREKKERFSLILESASTNQTSMYLCASSFERGDEQYFGPGTRLTVT.

J is TRBJ1-1 and V is TRBV7-3; a weak D match, TRBD1 (6 bases). This CDR3 is 15 amino acids long. From germline, CDR1 is SGHTA and CDR2 FQGTGA. The V and J ends lost 2 bases and 1 base respectively, with 11 bases between them. The CDR3 here is CASSLFGRGNTEAFF. In DNA, the CDR3 is TGTGCCAGCAGCTTATTTGGCAGGGGGAACACTGAAGCTTTCTTT.

The chain couples TRBV6-6 to TRBJ2-5; 10 bases line up with TRBD1. CDR3 length: 15 amino acids. From germline, CDR1 is MNHNY and CDR2 SVGAGI (reference sequence). J lost 5 bases, V lost 4 bases, and 7 bases had no gene match. CDR3 bases: TGTGCCAGCAGTTCCACTCGGGGACAGGGGGAGACCCAGTACTTC. Its protein product is CASSSTRGQGETQYF.

This clone showed up just a few times. J is TRBJ1-4 and V is TRBV5-1; TRBD1 matches at 7 bases. The CDR3 contains 15 residues. V dropped 3 bases and J dropped 2; count of bases not matched to a gene: 4. Germline CDR1 reads SGHRS; CDR2 reads YFSETQ. CDR3 DNA sequence: TGCGCCAGCAGCTGGAGGGGACAGACTAATGAAAAACTGTTTTTT. It encodes CASSWRGQTNEKLFF.

This clone was seen only a few times. The chain has TRBV9 and TRBJ1-1; 8 nucleotides match TRBD1. This CDR3 is 13 amino acids long. Germline V gene sequence: CDR1 SGDLS, CDR2 YYNGEE. V lost 3 bases to trimming and J lost 6 bases; unmatched junction nucleotides: 4. The CDR3 sequence is CASSGQGSPEAFF. CDR3 in DNA: TGTGCCAGCAGCGGACAGGGGTCTCCTGAAGCTTTCTTT.